The 5 T cell receptor beta chains listed next were all sequenced from one sample in a study of shared clonotypes between healthy human individuals. Assay used: immunoSEQ multiplex PCR; TCRdb lists only in-frame clones, some missing. The sample includes millions of clones, about 95% seen only once; the top ten take more than 0.1%. The sequencing input was naive CD4+ T cells sorted from blood. Subset meaning: CD45RA+ positively selected. Every receptor here comes from a man aged 18 to 30 in good health.

The chain links TRBV9 to TRBJ2-1; 9 bases map to TRBD2. V was pared by 2 bases and J by 7 bases, with 10 bases of the junction left unmatched. The V gene's germline CDR1 is SGDLS and CDR2 YYNGEE. The CDR3 is 16 amino acids. The CDR3 reads CASSVHAGTSYNEQFF. CDR3 bases: TGTGCCAGCAGCGTCCACGCCGGGACTAGCTATAATGAGCAGTTCTTC.

The chain uses TRBV9 and TRBJ2-5; TRBD2 matches 10 bases. The germline CDR1 and CDR2 sequences are SGDLS and YYNGEE. V shed 0 bases and J 5 bases; nucleotides not matched to a gene: 7. The CDR3 totals 16 residues. Here the CDR3 reads CASSVEPSGRGETQYF. The CDR3 DNA sequence: TGTGCCAGCAGCGTAGAACCTAGCGGGAGAGGGGAGACCCAGTACTTC.

The rearrangement joins TRBV9 to TRBJ2-1; tentative D call: TRBD2 (6 bases). The CDR3 has 16 residues. V lost 0 bases to trimming and J lost 1 base, with 11 bases between them. CDR1 is SGDLS and CDR2 is YYNGEE in the germline V gene. The DNA of the CDR3 is TGTGCCAGCAGCGTAGGTCCAGCGGGTTCCTACAATGAGCAGTTCTTC. As protein: CASSVGPAGSYNEQFF. Using reference TRBV9 and TRBJ2-1 for the parts outside the CDR3, the full variable domain is DSGVTQTPKHLITATGQRVTLRCSPRSGDLSVYWYQQSLDQGLQFLIQYYNGEERAKGNILERFSAQQFPDLHSELNLSSLELGDSALYFCASSVGPAGSYNEQFFGPGTRLTVL.

With respect to this clone: In the same sample, other DNA sequences code for this CDR3. This chain connects TRBV19 to TRBJ2-2; 7 bases align to TRBD1. Germline-derived CDR1 and CDR2 are LNHDA and SQIVND (reference sequence). The length of the CDR3 is 12 residues. V shed 7 bases and J 5 bases; nucleotides not matched to a gene: 1. CDR3 nucleotide sequence: TGTGCCAGTACCAGGGGGACCGGGGAGCTGTTTTTT. Protein: CASTRGTGELFF.

This clone was seen once. The chain carries TRBV11-3 and TRBJ2-2, with 7 bases identical to TRBD1. The length of the CDR3 is 15 residues. CDR1 SGHNT and CDR2 YENEEA come from the germline V gene. J gave up 4 bases and V 4 bases, and 6 bases lay outside the gene matches. The CDR3 protein is CASSSVRDSTGELFF. The CDR3 nucleotides are TGTGCCAGCAGCTCGGTCCGGGACAGCACCGGGGAGCTGTTTTTT.